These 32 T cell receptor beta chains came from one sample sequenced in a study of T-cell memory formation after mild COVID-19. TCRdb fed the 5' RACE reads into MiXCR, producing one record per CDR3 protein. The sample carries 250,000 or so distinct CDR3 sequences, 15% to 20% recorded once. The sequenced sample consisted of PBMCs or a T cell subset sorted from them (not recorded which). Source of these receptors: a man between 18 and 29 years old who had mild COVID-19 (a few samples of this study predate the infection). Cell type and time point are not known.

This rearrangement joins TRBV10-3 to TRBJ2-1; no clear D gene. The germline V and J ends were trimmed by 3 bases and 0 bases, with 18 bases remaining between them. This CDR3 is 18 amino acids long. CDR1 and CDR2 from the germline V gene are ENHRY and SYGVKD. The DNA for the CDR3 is TGTGCCATCAGTGAAAAACTATCCCTTGGAGTCTCCTACAATGAGCAGTTCTTC. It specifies CAISEKLSLGVSYNEQFF.

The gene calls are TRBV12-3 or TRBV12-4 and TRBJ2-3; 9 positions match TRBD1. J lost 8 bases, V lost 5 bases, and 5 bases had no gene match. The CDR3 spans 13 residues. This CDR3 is CASSPGTGSTQYF. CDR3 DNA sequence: TGTGCCAGCAGTCCCGGGACAGGGAGTACGCAGTATTTT.

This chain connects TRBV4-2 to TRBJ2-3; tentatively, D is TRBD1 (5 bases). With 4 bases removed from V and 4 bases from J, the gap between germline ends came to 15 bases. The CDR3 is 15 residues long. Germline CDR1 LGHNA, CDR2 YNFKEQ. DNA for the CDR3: TGTGCCAGCAGCCCCGGACATGGGGCCGCAGATACGCAGTATTTT. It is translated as CASSPGHGAADTQYF.

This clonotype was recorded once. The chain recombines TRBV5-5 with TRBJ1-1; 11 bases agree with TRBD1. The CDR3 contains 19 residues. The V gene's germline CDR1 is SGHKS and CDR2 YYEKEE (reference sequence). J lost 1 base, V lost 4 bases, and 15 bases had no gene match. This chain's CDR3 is CASSPPPWDRGLRNTEAFF. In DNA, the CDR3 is TGTGCCAGCAGCCCCCCTCCCTGGGACAGGGGGTTAAGGAACACTGAAGCTTTCTTT.

As DNA, the CDR3 is TGTGCCAGCACCAACAGGAGGAGCTCCTATAATTCACCCCTCCACTTT. It specifies CASTNRRSSYNSPLHF. This chain joins TRBV28 and TRBJ1-6, with a weak D call TRBD1 (5 bases). Germline values: CDR1 MDHEN, CDR2 SYDVKM. Trimming took 7 bases from V and 0 from J, leaving 13 bases between them. The length of the CDR3 is 16 residues.

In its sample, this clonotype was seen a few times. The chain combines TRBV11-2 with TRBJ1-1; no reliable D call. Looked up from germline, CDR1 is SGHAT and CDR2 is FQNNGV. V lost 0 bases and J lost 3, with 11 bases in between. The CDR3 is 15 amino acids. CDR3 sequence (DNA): TGTGCCAGCAGCTTAGATCCTTCCACCGACACTGAAGCTTTCTTT. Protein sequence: CASSLDPSTDTEAFF.

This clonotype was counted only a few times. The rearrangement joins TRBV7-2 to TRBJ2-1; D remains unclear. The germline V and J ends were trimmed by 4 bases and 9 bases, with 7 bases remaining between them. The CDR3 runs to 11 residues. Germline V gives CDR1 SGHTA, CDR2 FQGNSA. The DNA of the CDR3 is TGTGCCAGCAGCTCGTCTTTTGAGCAGTTCTTC. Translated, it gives CASSSSFEQFF.

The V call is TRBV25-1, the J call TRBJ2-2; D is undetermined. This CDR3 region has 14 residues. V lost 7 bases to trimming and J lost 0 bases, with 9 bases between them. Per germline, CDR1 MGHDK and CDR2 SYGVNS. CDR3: CASTPVPNTGELFF. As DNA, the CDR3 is TGTGCCAGCACACCCGTGCCGAACACCGGGGAGCTGTTTTTT. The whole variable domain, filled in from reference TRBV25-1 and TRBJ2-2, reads EADIYQTPRYLVIGTGKKITLECSQTMGHDKMYWYQQDPGMELHLIHYSYGVNSTEKGDLSSESTVSRIRTEHFPLTLESARPSHTSQYLCASTPVPNTGELFFGEGSRLTVL.

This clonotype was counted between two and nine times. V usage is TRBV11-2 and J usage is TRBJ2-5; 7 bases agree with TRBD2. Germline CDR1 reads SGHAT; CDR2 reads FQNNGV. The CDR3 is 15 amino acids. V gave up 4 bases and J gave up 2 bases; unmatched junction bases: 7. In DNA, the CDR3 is TGTGCCAGCAGCTCCTTCGGGGGGAGGCAAGAGACCCAGTACTTC. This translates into CASSSFGGRQETQYF.

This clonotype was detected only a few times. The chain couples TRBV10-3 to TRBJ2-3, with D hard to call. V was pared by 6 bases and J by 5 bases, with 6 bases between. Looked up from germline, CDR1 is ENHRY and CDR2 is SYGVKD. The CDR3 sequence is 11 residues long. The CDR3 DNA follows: TGTGCCATCAGGGACGGAGATACGCAGTATTTT. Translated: CAIRDGDTQYF.

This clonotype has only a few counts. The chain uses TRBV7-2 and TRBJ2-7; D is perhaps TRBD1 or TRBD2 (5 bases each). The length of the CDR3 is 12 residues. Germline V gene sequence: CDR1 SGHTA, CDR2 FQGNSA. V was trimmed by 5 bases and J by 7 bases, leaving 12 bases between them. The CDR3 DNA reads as TGTGCCAGCAGCCGGGGCACGGGGGAGCAGTACGTC. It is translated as CASSRGTGEQYV.

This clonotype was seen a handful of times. CDR3: CASSLALAGESTGETQYF. In DNA form, the CDR3 reads TGCGCCAGCAGCTTGGCTCTAGCGGGGGAGTCTACGGGAGAGACCCAGTACTTC. The chain has TRBV5-1 and TRBJ2-5; 10 bases fit TRBD2. V shed 0 bases, J shed 4 bases, and the junction held 12 bases outside the gene matches. The CDR3 sequence is 18 residues long. The germline gives CDR1 SGHRS, CDR2 YFSETQ. Combining the CDR3 with reference TRBV5-1 and TRBJ2-5 gives the whole variable domain KAGVTQTPRYLIKTRGQQVTLSCSPISGHRSVSWYQQTPGQGLQFLFEYFSETQRNKGNFPGRFSGRQFSNSRSEMNVSTLELGDSALYLCASSLALAGESTGETQYFGPGTRLLVL.

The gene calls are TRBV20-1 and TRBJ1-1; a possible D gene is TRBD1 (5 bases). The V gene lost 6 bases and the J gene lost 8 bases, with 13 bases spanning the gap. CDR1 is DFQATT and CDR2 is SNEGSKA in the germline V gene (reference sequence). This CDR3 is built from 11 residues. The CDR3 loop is CSARDQGEAFF. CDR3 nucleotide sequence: TGCAGTGCCAGGGATCAGGGAGAAGCTTTCTTT.

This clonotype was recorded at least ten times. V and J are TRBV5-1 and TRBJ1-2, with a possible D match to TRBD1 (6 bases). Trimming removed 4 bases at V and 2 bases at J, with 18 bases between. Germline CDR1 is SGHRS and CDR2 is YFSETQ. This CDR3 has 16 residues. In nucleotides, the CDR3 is TGCGCCAGCAGCGCAGACGGCAGGGGCGCGAACTATGGCTACACCTTC. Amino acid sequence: CASSADGRGANYGYTF. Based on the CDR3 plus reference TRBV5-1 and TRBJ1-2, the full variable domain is KAGVTQTPRYLIKTRGQQVTLSCSPISGHRSVSWYQQTPGQGLQFLFEYFSETQRNKGNFPGRFSGRQFSNSRSEMNVSTLELGDSALYLCASSADGRGANYGYTFGSGTRLTVV.

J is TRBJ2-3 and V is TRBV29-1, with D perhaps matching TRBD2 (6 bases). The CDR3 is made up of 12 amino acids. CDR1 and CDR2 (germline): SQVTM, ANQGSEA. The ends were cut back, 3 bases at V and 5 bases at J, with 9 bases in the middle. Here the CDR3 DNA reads TGCAGCGTTGAGCCCGGGGGAGATACGCAGTATTTT. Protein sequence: CSVEPGGDTQYF.

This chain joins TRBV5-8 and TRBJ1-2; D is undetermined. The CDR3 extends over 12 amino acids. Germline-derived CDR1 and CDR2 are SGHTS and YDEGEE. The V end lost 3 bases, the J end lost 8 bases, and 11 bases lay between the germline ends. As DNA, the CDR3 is TGTGCCAGCAGCTGGGAGTATGGAGGCTACACCTTC. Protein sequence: CASSWEYGGYTF.

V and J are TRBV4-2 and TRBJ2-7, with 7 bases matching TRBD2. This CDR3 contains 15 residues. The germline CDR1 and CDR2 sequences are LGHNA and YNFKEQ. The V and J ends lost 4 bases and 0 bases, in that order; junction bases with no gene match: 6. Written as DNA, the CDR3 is TGTGCCAGCAGCCCAAGGGAGGGCCCCTCCTACGAGCAGTACTTC. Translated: CASSPREGPSYEQYF.

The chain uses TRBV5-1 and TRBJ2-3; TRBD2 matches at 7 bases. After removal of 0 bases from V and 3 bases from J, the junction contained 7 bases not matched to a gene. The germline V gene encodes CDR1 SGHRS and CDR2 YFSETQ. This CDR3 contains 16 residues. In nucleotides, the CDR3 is TGCGCCAGCAGCTTGGATCCAAGCGGGGTAACAGATACGCAGTATTTT. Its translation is CASSLDPSGVTDTQYF.

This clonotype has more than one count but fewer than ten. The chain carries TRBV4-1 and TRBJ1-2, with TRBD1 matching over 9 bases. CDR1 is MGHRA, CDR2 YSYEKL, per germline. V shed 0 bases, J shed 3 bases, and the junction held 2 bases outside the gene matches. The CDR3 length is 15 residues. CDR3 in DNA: TGCGCCAGCAGCCAAGACCGGACAGGGGACTATGGCTACACCTTC. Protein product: CASSQDRTGDYGYTF.

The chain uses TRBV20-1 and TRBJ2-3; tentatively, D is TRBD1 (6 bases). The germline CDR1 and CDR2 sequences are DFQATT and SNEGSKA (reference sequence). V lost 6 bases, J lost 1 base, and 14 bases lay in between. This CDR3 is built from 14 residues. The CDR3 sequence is CSAVRDIGTDTQYF. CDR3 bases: TGCAGTGCGGTTAGGGACATCGGCACAGATACGCAGTATTTT.

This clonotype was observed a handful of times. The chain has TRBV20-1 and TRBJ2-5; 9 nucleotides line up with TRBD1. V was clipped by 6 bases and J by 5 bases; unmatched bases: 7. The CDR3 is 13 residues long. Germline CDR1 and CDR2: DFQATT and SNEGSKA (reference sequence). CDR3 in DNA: TGCAGTGCCATAACAGGGGGCAGGGAGACCCAGTACTTC. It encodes CSAITGGRETQYF.

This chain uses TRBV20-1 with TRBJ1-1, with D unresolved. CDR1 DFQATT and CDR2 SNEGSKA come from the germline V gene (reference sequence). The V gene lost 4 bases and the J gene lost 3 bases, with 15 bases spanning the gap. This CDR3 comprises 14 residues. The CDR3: CSATMGGWDTEAFF. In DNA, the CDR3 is TGCAGTGCTACCATGGGAGGTTGGGACACTGAAGCTTTCTTT.

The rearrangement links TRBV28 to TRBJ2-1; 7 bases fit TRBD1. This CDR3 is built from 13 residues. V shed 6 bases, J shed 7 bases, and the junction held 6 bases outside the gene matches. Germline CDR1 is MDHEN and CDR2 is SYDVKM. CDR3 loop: CASRTGIGNEQFF. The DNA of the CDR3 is TGTGCCAGCAGGACAGGGATCGGGAATGAGCAGTTCTTC.

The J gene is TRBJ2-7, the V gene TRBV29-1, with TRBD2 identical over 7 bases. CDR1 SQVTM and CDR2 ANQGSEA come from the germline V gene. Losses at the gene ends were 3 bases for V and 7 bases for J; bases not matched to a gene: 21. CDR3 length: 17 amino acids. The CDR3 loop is CSVERNRERGGTWEQYV. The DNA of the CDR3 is TGCAGCGTTGAGCGGAATAGGGAGCGGGGCGGAACTTGGGAGCAGTACGTC.

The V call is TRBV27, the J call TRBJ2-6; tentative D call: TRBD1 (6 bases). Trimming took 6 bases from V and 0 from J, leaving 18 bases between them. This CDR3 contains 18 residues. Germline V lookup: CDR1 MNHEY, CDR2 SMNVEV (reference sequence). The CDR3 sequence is CASSPLRTVSSGANVLTF. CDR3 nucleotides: TGTGCCAGCAGCCCTCTTCGGACAGTAAGCTCTGGGGCCAACGTCCTGACTTTC. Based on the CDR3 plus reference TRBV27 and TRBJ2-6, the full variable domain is EAQVTQNPRYLITVTGKKLTVTCSQNMNHEYMSWYRQDPGLGLRQIYYSMNVEVTDKGDVPEGYKVSRKEKRNFPLILESPSPNQTSLYFCASSPLRTVSSGANVLTFGAGSRLTVL.

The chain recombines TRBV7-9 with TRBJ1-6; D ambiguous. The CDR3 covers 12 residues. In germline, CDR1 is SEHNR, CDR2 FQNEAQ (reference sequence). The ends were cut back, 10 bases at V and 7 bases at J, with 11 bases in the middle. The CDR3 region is CAISNRNSPLHF. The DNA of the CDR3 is TGTGCCATTTCGAACAGAAATTCACCCCTCCACTTT. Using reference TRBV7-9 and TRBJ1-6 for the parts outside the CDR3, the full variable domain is DTGVSQNPRHKITKRGQNVTFRCDPISEHNRLYWYRQTLGQGPEFLTYFQNEAQLEKSRLLSDRFSAERPKGSFSTLEIQRTEQGDSAMYLCAISNRNSPLHFGNGTRLTVT.

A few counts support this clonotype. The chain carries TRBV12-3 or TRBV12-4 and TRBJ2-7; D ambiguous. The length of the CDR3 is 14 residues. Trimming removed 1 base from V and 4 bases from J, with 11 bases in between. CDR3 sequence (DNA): TGTGCCAGCAGTTTAGGGCAGCAGACGTACGAGCAGTACTTC. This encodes CASSLGQQTYEQYF.

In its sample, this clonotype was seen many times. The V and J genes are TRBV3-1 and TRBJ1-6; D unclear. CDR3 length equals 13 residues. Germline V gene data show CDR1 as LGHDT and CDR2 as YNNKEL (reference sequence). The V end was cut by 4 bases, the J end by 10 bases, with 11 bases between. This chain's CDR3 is CASSPTNQSPLHF. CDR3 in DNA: TGTGCCAGCAGCCCAACCAATCAGTCACCCCTCCACTTT.

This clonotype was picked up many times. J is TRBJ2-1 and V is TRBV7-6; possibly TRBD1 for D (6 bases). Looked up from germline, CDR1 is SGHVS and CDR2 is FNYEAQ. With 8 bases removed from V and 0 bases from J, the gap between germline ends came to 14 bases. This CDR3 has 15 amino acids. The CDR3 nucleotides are TGTGCCAGCGGGCCGGACAGCAGCTCCTACAATGAGCAGTTCTTC. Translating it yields CASGPDSSSYNEQFF.

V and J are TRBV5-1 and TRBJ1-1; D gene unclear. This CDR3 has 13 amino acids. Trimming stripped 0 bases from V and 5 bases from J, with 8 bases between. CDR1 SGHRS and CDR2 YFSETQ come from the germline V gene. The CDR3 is CASSLGAWTEAFF. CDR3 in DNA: TGCGCCAGCAGCTTGGGGGCGTGGACTGAAGCTTTCTTT.

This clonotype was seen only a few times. The CDR3 DNA follows: TGTGCCAGCAGCCCTGGGAGCGTAGAGCAGTTCTTC. It codes for CASSPGSVEQFF. This sequence joins TRBV9 and TRBJ2-1; TRBD2 might be the D (5 bases). The CDR3 contains 12 residues. V lost 4 bases and J lost 10, with 12 bases in between. Germline V lookup: CDR1 SGDLS, CDR2 YYNGEE.

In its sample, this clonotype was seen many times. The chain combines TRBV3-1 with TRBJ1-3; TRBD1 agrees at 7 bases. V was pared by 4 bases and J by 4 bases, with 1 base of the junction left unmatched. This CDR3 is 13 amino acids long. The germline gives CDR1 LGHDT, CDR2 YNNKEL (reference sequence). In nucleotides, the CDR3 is TGTGCCAGCAGCCCGGGACAGGGAAACACCATATATTTT. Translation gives CASSPGQGNTIYF.